Each of the 14 T cell receptor beta chains below was sequenced from the same sample in a study of blood T cell repertoires in COVID-19. This table comes from immunoSEQ multiplex PCR, and its TCRdb copy is limited to in-frame clones, with some not included. Among 97,000 or so clones listed, about 85% were seen once. The sample comprised peripheral blood. Source of these receptors: a woman in her forties or fifties with COVID-19, enrolled during active disease.

The V call is TRBV5-4, the J call TRBJ1-5, with 7 bases that match TRBD1. The V gene end was trimmed by 4 bases and the J gene end by 6 bases; junction bases not matched to a gene: 7. Per germline, CDR1 SGHNT and CDR2 YYREEE (reference sequence). The CDR3 runs to 14 residues. This chain's CDR3 is CASSLGGAGQPQHF. CDR3 in DNA: TGTGCCAGCAGCCTAGGGGGCGCGGGTCAGCCCCAGCATTTT.

This rearrangement joins TRBV19 to TRBJ1-1; the D gene is possibly TRBD1 (5 bases). The CDR3 runs to 14 residues. The ends were cut back, 7 bases at V and 2 bases at J, with 14 bases in the middle. Germline values: CDR1 LNHDA, CDR2 SQIVND (reference sequence). The CDR3 sequence: CASKTIDSNTEAFF. DNA for the CDR3: TGTGCCAGTAAAACAATAGACAGTAACACTGAAGCTTTCTTT.

This clone was found a few times. V gene TRBV6-1 combines with J gene TRBJ1-5; D is unclear. CDR3 size: 15 residues. V lost 2 bases and J 9 bases, leaving 17 bases between the germline ends. The V gene's germline CDR1 is MNHNS and CDR2 SASEGT. CDR3 nucleotides: TGTGCCAGCAGTGAAAATCGATTGAGGAGACGGCCCCAGCATTTT. Translating gives CASSENRLRRRPQHF.

The rearrangement links TRBV5-6 to TRBJ1-1; 7 bases are shared with TRBD1. The V and J ends lost 4 bases and 0 bases, in that order; junction bases with no gene match: 3. Germline CDR1 and CDR2: SGHDT and YYEEEE. CDR3 length equals 14 residues. CDR3 nucleotides: TGTGCCAGCAGCCGGGACAGTTTGAACACTGAAGCTTTCTTT. Encoded protein: CASSRDSLNTEAFF.

This chain uses TRBV6-5 with TRBJ1-1, with D possibly TRBD1 on 5 matching bases. The CDR3 is 15 amino acids. The ends were cut back, 0 bases at V and 4 bases at J, with 12 bases in the middle. CDR1 and CDR2 from the germline V gene are MNHEY and SVGAGI. The CDR3, as DNA: TGTGCCAGCAGTTACTCTCAGGGCTTGGTCACTGAAGCTTTCTTT. Its translation is CASSYSQGLVTEAFF.

The rearrangement uses TRBV3-1 (or the pseudogene TRBV3-2) and TRBJ2-2; 12 bases fit TRBD1. Trimming cost V 4 bases and J 6 bases; bases outside gene matches: 12. The germline gives CDR1 LGHDT, CDR2 YNNKEL (reference sequence). The CDR3 extends over 18 amino acids. As DNA, the CDR3 is TGTGCCAGCAGCCGTCCCGGGACAGGGGGCGCTGGCTCCGGGGAGCTGTTTTTT. Residues: CASSRPGTGGAGSGELFF.

The chain combines TRBV5-4 with TRBJ2-3; maybe TRBD2 (6 bases). CDR3 length: 11 amino acids. In germline, CDR1 is SGHNT, CDR2 YYREEE (reference sequence). V was trimmed by 4 bases and J by 11 bases, leaving 11 bases between them. CDR3 residues: CASSPGGEQYF. The CDR3 nucleotides read TGTGCCAGCAGCCCCGGGGGTGAGCAGTATTTT.

This clone was observed a handful of times. The chain uses TRBV28 and TRBJ1-3, with D maybe TRBD1 (6 bases). V was shortened by 4 bases and J by 1 base, with 14 bases between the two germline ends. Germline V gene lookup returns CDR1 MDHEN and CDR2 SYDVKM. The length of the CDR3 is 16 residues. CDR3 nucleotides: TGTGCCAGCAGTTCCACACAGGGTGGGTCTGGAAACACCATATATTTT. Its translation is CASSSTQGGSGNTIYF.

This clone appeared a few times. The chain joins TRBV6-6 to TRBJ1-4; D perhaps matches TRBD1 (5 bases). This CDR3 comprises 14 residues. The V end was cut by 2 bases, the J end by 5 bases, with 9 bases between. Per germline, CDR1 MNHNY and CDR2 SVGAGI (reference sequence). DNA for the CDR3: TGTGCCAGCAGTTACCAGGCAGGGAATGAAAAACTGTTTTTT. As protein: CASSYQAGNEKLFF.

The V and J genes are TRBV6-5 and TRBJ2-2; D is perhaps TRBD1 (6 bases). The germline V gene has CDR1 MNHEY and CDR2 SVGAGI. There are 15 residues in the CDR3. The V gene lost 2 bases and the J gene lost 1 base, with 8 bases spanning the gap. This CDR3 is CASSYQGMNTGELFF. The CDR3 coding sequence is TGTGCCAGCAGTTACCAGGGGATGAACACCGGGGAGCTGTTTTTT.

The chain carries TRBV11-2 and TRBJ1-1; 10 bases map to TRBD1. Trimming removed 5 bases from V and 0 bases from J; junction bases left unmatched: 9. Per germline, CDR1 SGHAT and CDR2 FQNNGV. The CDR3 consists of 17 residues. CDR3 DNA sequence: TGTGCCAGCAGCATGACAGGGGGCGAGAAAATGAACACTGAAGCTTTCTTT. It codes for CASSMTGGEKMNTEAFF.

This clone has just a few counts. The J gene is TRBJ1-6, the V gene TRBV5-1, with 8 bases lining up with TRBD1. Germline V gene data show CDR1 as SGHRS and CDR2 as YFSETQ. This CDR3 has 16 amino acids. V lost 0 bases and J lost 10; bases outside the gene matches: 9. As DNA, the CDR3 is TGCGCCAGCAGCTTGGATGGGACAGGAGATTCATCACCCCTCCACTTT. Amino acid sequence: CASSLDGTGDSSPLHF.

The V and J genes are TRBV5-1 and TRBJ2-5; D is unclear. Germline loops: CDR1 SGHRS, CDR2 YFSETQ. Trimming pared 0 bases from V and 5 bases from J, leaving 5 bases between. This CDR3 is 12 amino acids long. The CDR3 here is CASSLDGETQYF. The CDR3 DNA follows: TGCGCCAGCAGCTTGGACGGGGAGACCCAGTACTTC. The full variable domain, its missing parts supplied by reference TRBV5-1 and TRBJ2-5, is KAGVTQTPRYLIKTRGQQVTLSCSPISGHRSVSWYQQTPGQGLQFLFEYFSETQRNKGNFPGRFSGRQFSNSRSEMNVSTLELGDSALYLCASSLDGETQYFGPGTRLLVL.

In this sample, this clone turned up once. The rearrangement uses TRBV3-1 (or the pseudogene TRBV3-2) and TRBJ1-5; D gene ambiguous. Per the germline V gene, CDR1 is LGHDT and CDR2 is YNNKEL (reference sequence). The CDR3 length is 13 residues. Trimming stripped 0 bases from V and 4 bases from J, with 4 bases between. The CDR3 protein is CASSQDLNQPQHF. For the CDR3, the DNA is TGTGCCAGCAGCCAAGATCTAAATCAGCCCCAGCATTTT.